This record concerns one T cell receptor (beta chain) sequence. Alongside a J-beta primer mix, a sample-barcoded 5' primer served in a second PCR lasting about 6 to 12 cycles. Using its own MiXCR run on the 5' RACE reads, TCRdb lists one record per CDR3 protein. Among 710,000 or so distinct CDR3 sequences listed, around a fifth were seen once. CDR1 is SEHNR, CDR2 FQNEAQ, per germline (reference sequence). Trimming removed 1 base from V and 7 bases from J, with 16 bases in between. The CDR3 consists of 15 residues. These data originate in a study of blood T cells in healthy people across ages. This chain uses TRBV7-9 with TRBJ1-1, with D perhaps TRBD1 (5 bases). Sequencing was carried out using blood. This receptor was identified in a man aged 65 to 85 in good health. CDR3 bases: TGTGCCAGCAGCTTAGGGGACCCGGGGAAGGGTGAAGCTTTCTTT. This encodes CASSLGDPGKGEAFF.